This T cell receptor beta chain was captured in a study of T cell repertoires in cytomegalovirus infection. Background on the study: From public TCR beta signatures came an indication of both CMV infection and matching HLA type. General study findings and limits: The ex vivo response showed dominance by HLA-C-restricted CMV-specific TCR beta clonotypes. Identification of carriers of CMV plus the relevant HLA was achieved through cumulative public TCR beta family frequency.

TCRdb fed the reads into MiXCR, producing one record per CDR3 protein. The sample contains 200,000 to 250,000 distinct CDR3 sequences, about 38% of which appear only once. CDR3 length: 16 residues. Germline CDR1 MNHEY, CDR2 SMNVEV (reference sequence). V dropped 1 base and J dropped 0 bases, with 10 bases sitting between them. This clonotype was picked up a small number of times. The antigen is unknown. The specimen was CD8+ T cells from cultured PBMCs, collected from culture after CMV antigen stimulation. The rearrangement joins TRBV27 to TRBJ1-5; maybe TRBD1 (5 bases). This TCR was recovered from a human donor in good health (CMV status not recorded). Some clones in this sample may be carry-over from other donors' samples. In nucleotides, the CDR3 is TGTGCCAGCAGTTTATTGGCAGGGAATAGCAATCAGCCCCAGCATTTT. Its translation is CASSLLAGNSNQPQHF.